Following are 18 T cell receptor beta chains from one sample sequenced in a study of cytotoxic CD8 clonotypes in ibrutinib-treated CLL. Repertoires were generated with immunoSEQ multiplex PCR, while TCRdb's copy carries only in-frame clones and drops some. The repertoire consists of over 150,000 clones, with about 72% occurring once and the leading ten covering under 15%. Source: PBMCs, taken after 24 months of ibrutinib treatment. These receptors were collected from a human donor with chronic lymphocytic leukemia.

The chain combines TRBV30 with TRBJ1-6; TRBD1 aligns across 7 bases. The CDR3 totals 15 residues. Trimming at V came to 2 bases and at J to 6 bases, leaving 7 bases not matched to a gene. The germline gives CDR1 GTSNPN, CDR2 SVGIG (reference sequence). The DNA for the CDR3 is TGTGCCTGGAGTTCACCGACAGGGATTAATTCACCCCTCCACTTT. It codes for CAWSSPTGINSPLHF.

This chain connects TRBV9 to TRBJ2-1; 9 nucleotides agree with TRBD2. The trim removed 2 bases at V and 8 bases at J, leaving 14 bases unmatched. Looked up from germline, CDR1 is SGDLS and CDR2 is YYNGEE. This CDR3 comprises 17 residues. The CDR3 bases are TGTGCCAGCAGCGTCTCGAAGGCTAGCGGGATTTTGGATGAGCAGTTCTTC. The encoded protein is CASSVSKASGILDEQFF. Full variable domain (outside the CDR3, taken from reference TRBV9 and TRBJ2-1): DSGVTQTPKHLITATGQRVTLRCSPRSGDLSVYWYQQSLDQGLQFLIQYYNGEERAKGNILERFSAQQFPDLHSELNLSSLELGDSALYFCASSVSKASGILDEQFFGPGTRLTVL.

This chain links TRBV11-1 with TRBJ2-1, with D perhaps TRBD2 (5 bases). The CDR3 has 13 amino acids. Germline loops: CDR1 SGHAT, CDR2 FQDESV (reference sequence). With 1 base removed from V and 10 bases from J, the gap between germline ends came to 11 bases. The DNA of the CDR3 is TGTGCCAGCAGCTTAGGCCCGCCGGGGGAGCAGTTCTTC. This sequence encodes CASSLGPPGEQFF. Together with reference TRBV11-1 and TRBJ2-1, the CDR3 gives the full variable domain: EAEVAQSPRYKITEKSQAVAFWCDPISGHATLYWYRQILGQGPELLVQFQDESVVDDSQLPKDRFSAERLKGVDSTLKIQPAELGDSAMYLCASSLGPPGEQFFGPGTRLTVL.

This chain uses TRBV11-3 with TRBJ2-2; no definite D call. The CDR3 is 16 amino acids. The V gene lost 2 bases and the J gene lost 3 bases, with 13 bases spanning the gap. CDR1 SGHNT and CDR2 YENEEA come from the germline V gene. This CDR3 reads CASSLSFGDYTGELFF. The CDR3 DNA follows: TGTGCCAGCAGCTTAAGTTTTGGCGATTACACCGGGGAGCTGTTTTTT.

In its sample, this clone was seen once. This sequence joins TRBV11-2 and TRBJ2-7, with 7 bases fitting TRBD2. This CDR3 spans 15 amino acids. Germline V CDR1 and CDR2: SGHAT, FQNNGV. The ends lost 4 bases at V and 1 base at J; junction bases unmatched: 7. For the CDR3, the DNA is TGTGCCAGCAGCTACGGACTAGTTAGTTCCTACGAGCAGTACTTC. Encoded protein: CASSYGLVSSYEQYF.

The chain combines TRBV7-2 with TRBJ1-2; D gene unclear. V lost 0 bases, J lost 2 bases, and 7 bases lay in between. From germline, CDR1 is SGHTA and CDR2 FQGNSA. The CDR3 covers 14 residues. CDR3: CASSLAVGNYGYTF. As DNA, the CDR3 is TGTGCCAGCAGCTTAGCCGTCGGAAACTATGGCTACACCTTC.

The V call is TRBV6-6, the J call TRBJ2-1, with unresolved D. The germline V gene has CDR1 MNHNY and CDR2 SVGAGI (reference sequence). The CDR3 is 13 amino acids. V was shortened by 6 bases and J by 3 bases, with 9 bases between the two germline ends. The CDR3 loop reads CASRPKIYNEQFF. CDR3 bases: TGTGCCAGCAGACCTAAGATCTACAATGAGCAGTTCTTC.

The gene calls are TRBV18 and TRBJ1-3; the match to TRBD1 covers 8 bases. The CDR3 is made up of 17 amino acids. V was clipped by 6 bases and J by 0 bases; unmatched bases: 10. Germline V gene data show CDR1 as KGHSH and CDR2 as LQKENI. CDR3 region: CASSQPGQAPSGNTIYF. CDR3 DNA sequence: TGTGCCAGCTCGCAGCCGGGACAGGCGCCCTCTGGAAACACCATATATTTT.

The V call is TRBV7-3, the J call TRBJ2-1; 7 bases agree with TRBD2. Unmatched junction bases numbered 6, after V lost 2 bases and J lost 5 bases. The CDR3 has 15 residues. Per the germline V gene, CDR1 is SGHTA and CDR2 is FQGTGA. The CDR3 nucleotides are TGTGCCAGCAGCTTATCCCTAGCGGCGGACAATGAGCAGTTCTTC. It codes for CASSLSLAADNEQFF.

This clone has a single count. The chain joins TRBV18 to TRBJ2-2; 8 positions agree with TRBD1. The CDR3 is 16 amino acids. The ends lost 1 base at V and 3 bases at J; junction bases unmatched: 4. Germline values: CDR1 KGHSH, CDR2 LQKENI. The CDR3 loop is CASSPLRGQDTGELFF. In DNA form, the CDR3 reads TGTGCCAGCTCACCACTACGGGGACAGGACACCGGGGAGCTGTTTTTT.

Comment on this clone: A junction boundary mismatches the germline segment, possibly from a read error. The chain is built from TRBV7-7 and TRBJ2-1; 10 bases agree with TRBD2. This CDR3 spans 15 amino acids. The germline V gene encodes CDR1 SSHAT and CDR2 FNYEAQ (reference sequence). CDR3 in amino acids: CASSLTAGGPVEQFF. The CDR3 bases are TGTGCTAGCAGCTTAACAGCGGGAGGGCCGGTTGAGCAGTTCTTC.

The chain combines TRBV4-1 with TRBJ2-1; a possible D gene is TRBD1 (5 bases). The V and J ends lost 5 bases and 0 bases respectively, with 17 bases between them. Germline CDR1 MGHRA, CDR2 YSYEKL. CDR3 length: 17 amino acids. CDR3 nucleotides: TGCGCCAGCAGCTTCCGAGACAGTTTGAGCTCCTACAATGAGCAGTTCTTC. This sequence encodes CASSFRDSLSSYNEQFF.

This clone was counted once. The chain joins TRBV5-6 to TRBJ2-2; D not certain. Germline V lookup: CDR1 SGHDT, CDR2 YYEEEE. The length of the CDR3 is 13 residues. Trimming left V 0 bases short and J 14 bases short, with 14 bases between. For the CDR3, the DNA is TGTGCCAGCAGCTTGGGGCTTAATCTGGATCTGTTTTTT. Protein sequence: CASSLGLNLDLFF. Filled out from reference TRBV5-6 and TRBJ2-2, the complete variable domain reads DAGVTQSPTHLIKTRGQQVTLRCSPKSGHDTVSWYQQALGQGPQFIFQYYEEEERQRGNFPDRFSGHQFPNYSSELNVNALLLGDSALYLCASSLGLNLDLFFGEGSRLTVL.

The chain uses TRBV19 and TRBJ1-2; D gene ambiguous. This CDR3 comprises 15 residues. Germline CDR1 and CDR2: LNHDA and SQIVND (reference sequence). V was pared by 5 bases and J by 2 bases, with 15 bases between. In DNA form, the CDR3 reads TGTGCCAGTAGTCGCGCCTCCGGCCTCAACTATGGCTACACCTTC. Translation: CASSRASGLNYGYTF.

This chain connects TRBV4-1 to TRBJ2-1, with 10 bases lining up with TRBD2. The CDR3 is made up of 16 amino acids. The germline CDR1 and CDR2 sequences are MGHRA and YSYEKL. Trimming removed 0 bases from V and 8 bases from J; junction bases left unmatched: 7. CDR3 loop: CASSQERRLAGDEQFF. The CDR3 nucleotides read TGCGCCAGCAGCCAAGAAAGGAGGCTAGCGGGAGATGAGCAGTTCTTC.

DNA of the CDR3: TGCAGCGTTGAAGTCAAACAGAACACTGAAGCTTTCTTT. It is translated as CSVEVKQNTEAFF. The V gene is TRBV29-1, the J gene TRBJ1-1; D unclear. CDR1 is SQVTM and CDR2 is ANQGSEA in the germline V gene. The CDR3 is 13 amino acids. Trimming stripped 1 base from V and 1 base from J, with 7 bases between.

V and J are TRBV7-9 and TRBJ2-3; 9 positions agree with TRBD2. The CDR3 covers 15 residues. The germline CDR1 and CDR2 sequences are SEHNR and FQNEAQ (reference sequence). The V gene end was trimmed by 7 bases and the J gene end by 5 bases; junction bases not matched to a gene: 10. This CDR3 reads CASNPLAGGRDTQYF. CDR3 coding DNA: TGTGCCAGCAACCCACTGGCGGGAGGGCGAGATACGCAGTATTTT.

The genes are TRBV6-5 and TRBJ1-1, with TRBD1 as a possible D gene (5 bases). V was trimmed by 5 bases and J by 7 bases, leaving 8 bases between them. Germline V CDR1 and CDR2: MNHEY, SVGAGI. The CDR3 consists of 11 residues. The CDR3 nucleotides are TGTGCCAGCAGTGGCAGGGTTGAAGCTTTCTTT. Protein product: CASSGRVEAFF.